These T cell receptor beta chains were read from a single sample in a study of T cells in localized non-small cell lung cancer. Only in-frame clones appear in the TCRdb table, and some are missing; sequencing was by immunoSEQ multiplex PCR. The table shows more than 20,000 clones, with more than 65% occurring only once. The material sequenced was PBMCs, taken before any cancer treatment. Receptor source: a man aged 40-75 years with stage II lung adenocarcinoma. Each CDR3 is given with its conserved first and last residue. The order of the fields is clone size, CDR3 length, V gene, D gene, J gene, CDR3 protein, CDR3 DNA. The D gene is left open where the match is weak. Size is stated for part of the rows, as once, few or many counts, or as a class when the clone is expanded.

clone_size: NA
cdr3_length: 13
v_call: TRBV6-5
d_call: TRBD1
j_call: TRBJ1-2
cdr3_aa: CASGDRDNYGYTF
cdr3_nt: TGTGCCAGCGGGGACAGGGATAACTATGGCTACACCTTC

clone_size: NA
cdr3_length: 14
v_call: TRBV19
d_call: TRBD1
j_call: TRBJ1-4
cdr3_aa: CASSADRSNEKLFF
cdr3_nt: TGTGCCAGTAGTGCGGACAGGAGTAATGAAAAACTGTTTTTT

clone_size: NA
cdr3_length: 12
v_call: TRBV5-6
d_call: NA
j_call: TRBJ2-1
cdr3_aa: CASSSDISEQFF
cdr3_nt: TGTGCCAGCAGCTCGGACATCAGCGAGCAGTTCTTC

clone_size: few
cdr3_length: 15
v_call: TRBV7-9
d_call: TRBD2
j_call: TRBJ2-3
cdr3_aa: CASSLGLADTDTQYF
cdr3_nt: TGTGCCAGCAGCTTAGGACTAGCGGACACAGATACGCAGTATTTT

clone_size: NA
cdr3_length: 15
v_call: TRBV14
d_call: NA
j_call: TRBJ2-6
cdr3_aa: CASSTQRSGANVLTF
cdr3_nt: TGTGCCAGCAGCACACAGAGGTCTGGGGCCAACGTCCTGACTTTC

clone_size: medium-sized
cdr3_length: 17
v_call: TRBV7-9
d_call: TRBD1
j_call: TRBJ1-1
cdr3_aa: CASSPLGTGTMNTEAFF
cdr3_nt: TGTGCCAGCAGCCCGCTTGGGACAGGCACTATGAACACTGAAGCTTTCTTT

clone_size: once
cdr3_length: 16
v_call: TRBV19
d_call: NA
j_call: TRBJ2-7
cdr3_aa: CASSMGKGRPSYEQYF
cdr3_nt: TGTGCCAGTAGTATGGGCAAGGGGAGACCCTCCTACGAGCAGTACTTC

clone_size: NA
cdr3_length: 13
v_call: TRBV14
d_call: NA
j_call: TRBJ2-7
cdr3_aa: CASSHPTGWEQYF
cdr3_nt: TGTGCCAGCAGCCACCCGACAGGTTGGGAGCAGTACTTC

clone_size: NA
cdr3_length: 15
v_call: TRBV2
d_call: NA
j_call: TRBJ2-1
cdr3_aa: CASSESTISYNEQFF
cdr3_nt: TGTGCCAGCAGTGAATCTACTATCTCCTACAATGAGCAGTTCTTC

clone_size: NA
cdr3_length: 16
v_call: TRBV5-6
d_call: TRBD2
j_call: TRBJ2-3
cdr3_aa: CASSVLAGGSTDTQYF
cdr3_nt: TGTGCCAGCAGCGTTTTAGCGGGAGGTAGCACAGATACGCAGTATTTT

clone_size: once
cdr3_length: 16
v_call: TRBV5-1
d_call: NA
j_call: TRBJ1-3
cdr3_aa: CASSSIPQGTGNTIYF
cdr3_nt: TGCGCCAGCAGCTCGATACCCCAGGGGACCGGAAACACCATATATTTT

clone_size: NA
cdr3_length: 20
v_call: TRBV12-5
d_call: TRBD1
j_call: TRBJ1-5
cdr3_aa: CASGLASGTGLQLFNQPQHF
cdr3_nt: TGTGCTAGTGGTTTGGCCTCCGGGACAGGTCTTCAACTCTTTAATCAGCCCCAGCATTTT

clone_size: NA
cdr3_length: 15
v_call: TRBV18
d_call: TRBD1
j_call: TRBJ1-1
cdr3_aa: CASSALGQGASGAFF
cdr3_nt: TGTGCCAGCTCAGCGCTGGGACAGGGGGCTTCGGGAGCTTTCTTT

clone_size: NA
cdr3_length: 14
v_call: TRBV7-6
d_call: NA
j_call: TRBJ2-3
cdr3_aa: CASSFGLPTDTQYF
cdr3_nt: TGTGCCAGCAGCTTCGGACTCCCCACAGATACGCAGTATTTT

clone_size: NA
cdr3_length: 16
v_call: TRBV5-1
d_call: NA
j_call: TRBJ2-2
cdr3_aa: CASSGTGTANTGELFF
cdr3_nt: TGCGCCAGCAGCGGAACAGGGACCGCGAACACCGGGGAGCTGTTTTTT

clone_size: few
cdr3_length: 13
v_call: TRBV29-1
d_call: TRBD1
j_call: TRBJ1-2
cdr3_aa: CSVEYGQGYGYTF
cdr3_nt: TGCAGCGTTGAATACGGACAGGGCTATGGCTACACCTTC

clone_size: NA
cdr3_length: 15
v_call: TRBV27
d_call: TRBD1
j_call: TRBJ1-6
cdr3_aa: CASSPRTGGGSPLHF
cdr3_nt: TGTGCCAGCAGCCCCAGAACAGGGGGCGGCTCACCCCTCCACTTT

clone_size: few
cdr3_length: 14
v_call: TRBV27
d_call: NA
j_call: TRBJ1-6
cdr3_aa: CASSLGDNNSPLHF
cdr3_nt: TGTGCCAGCAGTTTAGGGGACAATAATTCACCCCTCCACTTT

clone_size: NA
cdr3_length: 14
v_call: TRBV6-1
d_call: NA
j_call: TRBJ1-1
cdr3_aa: CASEAPGSNTEAFF
cdr3_nt: TGTGCCAGCGAAGCGCCGGGTTCGAACACTGAAGCTTTCTTT

clone_size: few
cdr3_length: 11
v_call: TRBV20-1
d_call: NA
j_call: TRBJ1-1
cdr3_aa: CSASKNTEAFF
cdr3_nt: TGCAGTGCTAGCAAGAACACTGAAGCTTTCTTT

clone_size: NA
cdr3_length: 15
v_call: TRBV7-9
d_call: NA
j_call: TRBJ1-4
cdr3_aa: CASSLLGATNEKLFF
cdr3_nt: TGTGCCAGCAGCTTATTAGGGGCAACTAATGAAAAACTGTTTTTT

clone_size: medium-sized
cdr3_length: 16
v_call: TRBV7-3
d_call: NA
j_call: TRBJ2-2
cdr3_aa: CASSSQAETNTGELFF
cdr3_nt: TGTGCCAGCAGCTCACAAGCGGAGACGAACACCGGGGAGCTGTTTTTT

clone_size: NA
cdr3_length: 14
v_call: TRBV5-1
d_call: TRBD2
j_call: TRBJ2-3
cdr3_aa: CACNPSGSTDTQYF
cdr3_nt: TGCGCCTGCAACCCTAGCGGGAGCACAGATACGCAGTATTTT

clone_size: NA
cdr3_length: 16
v_call: TRBV4-1
d_call: NA
j_call: TRBJ1-5
cdr3_aa: CASSQDQGNSNQPQHF
cdr3_nt: TGCGCCAGCAGCCAAGATCAGGGGAATAGCAATCAGCCCCAGCATTTT

clone_size: NA
cdr3_length: 13
v_call: TRBV6-5
d_call: NA
j_call: TRBJ1-2
cdr3_aa: CASTPGIPRGYTF
cdr3_nt: TGTGCCAGCACCCCCGGGATCCCGAGAGGCTACACCTTC

clone_size: NA
cdr3_length: 15
v_call: TRBV27
d_call: TRBD1
j_call: TRBJ1-4
cdr3_aa: CASSTRGTTNEKLFF
cdr3_nt: TGTGCCAGCAGCACCAGGGGGACAACTAATGAAAAACTGTTTTTT

clone_size: NA
cdr3_length: 17
v_call: TRBV14
d_call: TRBD1
j_call: TRBJ1-3
cdr3_aa: CASSQDIGTVRRNTIYF
cdr3_nt: TGTGCCAGCAGCCAAGATATCGGGACAGTTAGGCGGAACACCATATATTTT

clone_size: NA
cdr3_length: 13
v_call: TRBV6-1
d_call: NA
j_call: TRBJ1-2
cdr3_aa: CASSATANYGYTF
cdr3_nt: TGTGCCAGCAGTGCGACAGCTAACTATGGCTACACCTTC

clone_size: few
cdr3_length: 15
v_call: TRBV10-3
d_call: TRBD2
j_call: TRBJ2-7
cdr3_aa: CAISESGSGNYEQYF
cdr3_nt: TGTGCCATCAGTGAGTCGGGTAGCGGGAACTACGAGCAGTACTTC

clone_size: NA
cdr3_length: 18
v_call: TRBV5-5
d_call: TRBD1
j_call: TRBJ2-1
cdr3_aa: CASSLGLNRGQSYNEQFF
cdr3_nt: TGTGCCAGCAGCTTGGGGTTAAACAGGGGGCAGAGCTACAATGAGCAGTTCTTC

clone_size: NA
cdr3_length: 13
v_call: TRBV10-1
d_call: TRBD1
j_call: TRBJ2-3
cdr3_aa: CASSGQGADTQYF
cdr3_nt: TGCGCCAGCAGTGGACAGGGGGCAGATACGCAGTATTTT

clone_size: NA
cdr3_length: 14
v_call: TRBV19
d_call: NA
j_call: TRBJ1-1
cdr3_aa: CASSMRKENTEAFF
cdr3_nt: TGTGCCAGTAGTATGCGAAAAGAGAACACTGAAGCTTTCTTT